These 26 T cell receptor beta chains share one sample of origin, sequenced in a study of cytomegalovirus exposure and HLA in healthy donors. This PCR relied on a set of 60 Vbeta primers and 13 Jbeta primers. TCRdb keeps only in-frame clones here, not all; method: immunoSEQ multiplex PCR. The sample contains approximately 130,000 clones, around 78% of which appear only once. The specimen sequenced was PBMCs. These receptors all come from a female donor in good health and CMV-seropositive.

CDR3 bases: TGCAGCGGTGGGACAGCACCCTACGAGCAGTACTTC. Its protein is CSGGTAPYEQYF. This chain links TRBV29-1 with TRBJ2-7; 7 bases are a match to TRBD1. This CDR3 comprises 12 residues. Trimming at V came to 7 bases and at J to 2 bases, leaving 5 bases not matched to a gene. From germline, CDR1 is SQVTM and CDR2 ANQGSEA.

The chain combines TRBV10-2 with TRBJ2-7; D gene ambiguous. The CDR3 is made up of 13 amino acids. Trimming took off 8 bases at V and 0 bases at J, with 11 bases between the two ends. Germline values: CDR1 WSHSY, CDR2 SAAADI. The CDR3 spells CASHSQSSYEQYF. CDR3 in DNA: TGCGCCAGCCACTCACAGAGCTCCTACGAGCAGTACTTC.

The V call is TRBV15, the J call TRBJ2-7; 7 bases fit TRBD1. Trimming cost V 2 bases and J 6 bases; bases outside gene matches: 7. CDR3 length: 14 amino acids. Germline V gene data show CDR1 as LNHNV and CDR2 as YYDKDF (reference sequence). This chain's CDR3 is CATSRTGQSTEQYF. The CDR3 DNA follows: TGTGCCACCAGCAGAACGGGACAGTCGACCGAGCAGTACTTC.

The chain couples TRBV6-5 to TRBJ1-1; D is unclear. Germline values: CDR1 MNHEY, CDR2 SVGAGI. This CDR3 has 13 residues. Trimming left V 4 bases short and J 3 bases short, with 9 bases between. CDR3 region: CASSSGLYTEAFF. The DNA for the CDR3 is TGTGCCAGCAGTTCTGGACTCTACACTGAAGCTTTCTTT.

The gene calls are TRBV5-1 and TRBJ1-1; 8 nucleotides agree with TRBD1. Germline V gives CDR1 SGHRS, CDR2 YFSETQ. J lost 4 bases, V lost 4 bases, and 12 bases had no gene match. The CDR3 loop spans 16 amino acids. CDR3 in amino acids: CASSPGWDRLFTEAFF. CDR3 in DNA: TGCGCCAGCAGCCCTGGTTGGGACAGGCTTTTCACTGAAGCTTTCTTT.

The sample holds a few counts of this clone. The rearrangement joins TRBV2 to TRBJ1-2, with a weak D call TRBD1 (5 bases). Trimming removed 4 bases from V and 0 bases from J, with 6 bases in between. The germline CDR1 and CDR2 sequences are SNHLY and FYNNEI. This CDR3 contains 13 residues. In DNA, the CDR3 is TGTGCCAGCAGTGGACAGACTAACTATGGCTACACCTTC. Its protein product is CASSGQTNYGYTF.

The V gene is TRBV7-2, the J gene TRBJ2-7, with 8 bases that match TRBD1. This CDR3 has 15 residues. In germline, CDR1 is SGHTA, CDR2 FQGNSA. V lost 5 bases and J lost 4; bases outside the gene matches: 10. CDR3: CASSGPGTGLYEQYF. CDR3 nucleotide sequence: TGTGCCAGCAGCGGCCCCGGGACAGGTTTGTACGAGCAGTACTTC.

The rearrangement uses TRBV7-9 and TRBJ1-6; 9 bases are shared with TRBD1. The length of the CDR3 is 15 residues. CDR1 is SEHNR and CDR2 is FQNEAQ in the germline V gene (reference sequence). V shed 5 bases, J shed 6 bases, and the junction held 5 bases outside the gene matches. CDR3 sequence: CASSPMDRGNSPLHF. For the CDR3, the DNA is TGTGCCAGCAGCCCTATGGACAGGGGTAATTCACCCCTCCACTTT.

The chain joins TRBV9 to TRBJ2-3, with D unresolved. The CDR3 contains 13 residues. Per the germline V gene, CDR1 is SGDLS and CDR2 is YYNGEE. The V gene lost 1 base and the J gene lost 1 base, with 4 bases spanning the gap. CDR3 in amino acids: CASSVFGTDTQYF. CDR3 bases: TGTGCCAGCAGCGTATTCGGCACAGATACGCAGTATTTT.

This clone was observed a few times. The chain is built from TRBV19 and TRBJ1-5; 9 bases are shared with TRBD1. The CDR3 consists of 16 residues. V trimming: 4 bases; J trimming: 5 bases; junction bases outside the gene matches: 9. From germline, CDR1 is LNHDA and CDR2 SQIVND (reference sequence). CDR3 in amino acids: CASSKPTGGRDQPQHF. The CDR3 DNA reads TGTGCCAGTAGTAAACCCACAGGGGGCAGAGATCAGCCCCAGCATTTT.

The chain couples TRBV28 to TRBJ1-4; maybe TRBD1 (5 bases). Trimming shortened V by 5 bases and J by 7 bases, and 17 bases separated the two germline ends. This CDR3 spans 15 amino acids. Germline V gives CDR1 MDHEN, CDR2 SYDVKM. The CDR3 sequence is CASSGGGYAVEKLFF. The CDR3 DNA is TGTGCCAGCAGTGGGGGGGGTTACGCGGTTGAAAAACTGTTTTTT.

The genes are TRBV18 and TRBJ2-5; D uncertain. Germline V gene sequence: CDR1 KGHSH, CDR2 LQKENI. The germline V and J ends were trimmed by 5 bases and 2 bases, with 9 bases remaining between them. The CDR3 extends over 13 amino acids. CDR3 region: CASSSTYQETQYF. The CDR3 DNA is TGTGCCAGCTCATCGACTTATCAAGAGACCCAGTACTTC.

The chain uses TRBV4-1 and TRBJ2-3; 9 bases map to TRBD2. The junction had 17 bases not matched to a gene; V was cut back by 1 base and J by 6 bases. The germline V gene has CDR1 MGHRA and CDR2 YSYEKL. CDR3 length: 19 residues. This CDR3 reads CASSQVAASGVVFQDTQYF. For the CDR3, the DNA is TGCGCCAGCAGCCAAGTTGCGGCTAGCGGGGTGGTTTTTCAGGATACGCAGTATTTT.

The chain has TRBV6-5 and TRBJ1-5; D not certain. The germline CDR1 and CDR2 sequences are MNHEY and SVGAGI. The CDR3 runs to 14 residues. Trimming pared 5 bases from V and 0 bases from J, leaving 8 bases between. The CDR3 DNA sequence: TGTGCCAGCAGTCCAACTGATAGCAATCAGCCCCAGCATTTT. Its translation: CASSPTDSNQPQHF.

The genes are TRBV7-9 and TRBJ2-1; 10 bases agree with TRBD1. The CDR3 contains 15 residues. CDR1 and CDR2 from the germline V gene are SEHNR and FQNEAQ (reference sequence). J lost 8 bases, V lost 5 bases, and 9 bases had no gene match. The CDR3 here is CASSAGQGPTDEQFF. The CDR3 DNA is TGTGCCAGCAGCGCGGGACAGGGGCCTACGGATGAGCAGTTCTTC.

The V gene is TRBV5-1, the J gene TRBJ2-5, with D maybe TRBD1 (5 bases). Trimming left V 4 bases short and J 1 base short, with 17 bases between. The CDR3 length is 16 residues. The germline V gene encodes CDR1 SGHRS and CDR2 YFSETQ. DNA for the CDR3: TGCGCCAGCAGCACGGTCGGCAGGGTAAGCCAAGAGACCCAGTACTTC. This translates into CASSTVGRVSQETQYF.

This chain joins TRBV7-2 and TRBJ2-5; a weak D match, TRBD2 (7 bases). Trimming stripped 6 bases from V and 5 bases from J, with 16 bases between. The germline V gene encodes CDR1 SGHTA and CDR2 FQGNSA. This CDR3 region has 14 residues. CDR3 sequence: CASRVGGAGETQYF. CDR3 sequence (DNA): TGTGCCAGCAGGGTAGGGGGGGCGGGGGAGACCCAGTACTTC.

There are a few counts of this clone. The J gene is TRBJ1-2, the V gene TRBV7-3, with D perhaps TRBD1 (5 bases). Germline CDR1 is SGHTA and CDR2 is FQGTGA. The CDR3 has 13 residues. Between the trimmed V and J ends, which lost 3 bases and 6 bases, there was a span of 11 bases. This CDR3 is CASSLVGGDGYTF. In DNA form, the CDR3 reads TGTGCCAGCAGCTTGGTGGGGGGTGATGGCTACACCTTC.

The chain combines TRBV7-9 with TRBJ2-5, with D maybe TRBD2 (5 bases). Trimming stripped 0 bases from V and 4 bases from J, with 18 bases between. The CDR3 covers 17 residues. In germline, CDR1 is SEHNR, CDR2 FQNEAQ (reference sequence). CDR3 sequence reads: CASSLASLGILAETQYF. The CDR3 nucleotides are TGTGCCAGCAGCTTAGCTTCCCTAGGTATCCTAGCAGAGACCCAGTACTTC.

This clone showed up just once. The chain joins TRBV19 to TRBJ1-2, with 7 positions matching TRBD1. This CDR3 contains 15 residues. Germline V lookup: CDR1 LNHDA, CDR2 SQIVND (reference sequence). V lost 9 bases to trimming and J lost 4 bases; unmatched junction nucleotides: 14. The CDR3 DNA follows: TGTGCCAGCAGCGACCATGGACAGGATGGCTATGGCTACACCTTC. Its translation is CASSDHGQDGYGYTF. The variable domain in full, completed from reference TRBV19 and TRBJ1-2, reads DGGITQSPKYLFRKEGQNVTLSCEQNLNHDAMYWYRQDPGQGLRLIYYSQIVNDFQKGDIAEGYSVSREKKESFPLTVTSAQKNPTAFYLCASSDHGQDGYGYTFGSGTRLTVV.

V usage is TRBV28 and J usage is TRBJ2-6; a possible D gene is TRBD1 (6 bases). This CDR3 comprises 15 residues. Looked up from germline, CDR1 is MDHEN and CDR2 is SYDVKM. Trimming shortened V by 6 bases and J by 3 bases, and 12 bases separated the two germline ends. CDR3 region: CASSKGGSGANVLTF. CDR3 coding DNA: TGTGCCAGCAGCAAAGGGGGAAGTGGGGCCAACGTCCTGACTTTC.

The V call is TRBV14, the J call TRBJ2-1, with 8 bases matching TRBD2. Losses at the gene ends were 2 bases for V and 9 bases for J; bases not matched to a gene: 9. This CDR3 is built from 15 residues. Germline V CDR1 and CDR2: SGHDN, FVKESK. The CDR3 DNA reads as TGTGCCAGCAGCCAATATATCGGACTAGCTGTTGAGCAGTTCTTC. Protein product: CASSQYIGLAVEQFF.

As for this clone: Other DNA sequences from this sample encode an identical CDR3 as well. The chain joins TRBV4-1 to TRBJ2-3, with 11 positions matching TRBD2. Germline V gene sequence: CDR1 MGHRA, CDR2 YSYEKL. V gave up 6 bases and J gave up 0 bases; unmatched junction bases: 17. CDR3 length equals 20 residues. The CDR3 DNA follows: TGCGCCAGCAGGTACATAGGGTTGACTAGCGGGAATACTAGCACAGATACGCAGTATTTT. Protein: CASRYIGLTSGNTSTDTQYF.

The chain carries TRBV29-1 and TRBJ1-1; possibly TRBD1 for D (6 bases). CDR1 and CDR2 from the germline V gene are SQVTM and ANQGSEA. The CDR3 contains 12 residues. V shed 8 bases and J shed 1 base, with 11 bases lying between them. In nucleotides, the CDR3 is TGCAGCTCGGGACATCAGAACACTGAAGCTTTCTTT. Amino acids: CSSGHQNTEAFF. The full variable domain, rest sourced from reference TRBV29-1 and TRBJ1-1, is SAVISQKPSRDICQRGTSLTIQCQVDSQVTMMFWYRQQPGQSLTLIATANQGSEATYESGFVIDKFPISRPNLTFSTLTVSNMSPEDSSIYLCSSGHQNTEAFFGQGTRLTVV.

This clone appeared a few times. CDR3 region: CATSRDRDFEQFF. CDR3 in DNA: TGTGCCACCAGCAGAGATAGGGACTTTGAGCAGTTCTTC. This chain links TRBV15 with TRBJ2-1; D may be TRBD2 (6 bases). The CDR3 loop spans 13 amino acids. V lost 0 bases, J lost 9 bases, and 9 bases lay in between. Germline V gene data show CDR1 as LNHNV and CDR2 as YYDKDF (reference sequence).

This rearrangement joins TRBV12-5 to TRBJ1-1, with D perhaps matching TRBD1 (6 bases). Germline values: CDR1 LGHNT, CDR2 FRNRAP. Trimming took off 3 bases at V and 4 bases at J, with 6 bases between the two ends. The CDR3 extends over 12 amino acids. The CDR3 bases are TGTGCTAGTGGTTTAGGGGGCACTGAAGCTTTCTTT. It specifies CASGLGGTEAFF.